The clone carrying this TCR beta chain came up a few times. How the authors handled the data: Reference gene primer amplification gave nucleated cell count estimates. The data were produced by immunoSEQ multiplex PCR, yet TCRdb's version contains in-frame clones alone and is incomplete. From that table come the V and J calls and clone size; the DNA was used to work out D and trimming. The top ten clones hold around 5.1% of a sample with under 200,000 clones, about nine tenths of them seen once. This sample was taken from a study of blood T cell repertoires in COVID-19. Study details: Acute and convalescent COVID-19 samples came from the United States, Italy and Spain. T cells, B-cell-depleted T cells, or PBMCs supplied cDNA or gDNA.

Patients from Seattle were sampled longitudinally, starting during active infection. The V end lost 4 bases, the J end lost 4 bases, and 11 bases lay between the germline ends. The V gene's germline CDR1 is SGHRS and CDR2 YFSETQ. This CDR3 has 13 amino acids. The gene calls are TRBV5-1 and TRBJ1-2, with D perhaps TRBD1 (5 bases). Input material: peripheral blood. The TCR originated in a man between 18 and 29 years old with COVID-19, enrolled during active disease. The CDR3 sequence is CASSAGLSYGYTF. The CDR3 DNA reads TGCGCCAGCAGCGCAGGGCTAAGCTATGGCTACACCTTC.